The clone carrying this TCR beta chain was found many times. Antigen: not known. This sample is drawn from a study of blood T cells in healthy people across ages. At the level of the study: About one barcoded beta molecule per two T cells came from capture by template switching. The study's findings and limits: Unknown CMV status may confound age-related changes in expanded clones.

Germline V gene data show CDR1 as ENHRY and CDR2 as SYGVKD. CDR3 length: 12 residues. Trimming stripped 4 bases from V and 3 bases from J, with 7 bases between. Through a sample-barcoded 5' primer and a J-beta primer mix, a second PCR was run for 7 to 11 cycles. TCRdb reprocessed the 5' RACE reads via MiXCR and lists one record per CDR3 protein. The profile covers about 1,400,000 distinct CDR3 sequences, with around 39% appearing a single time and approximately 7.9% taken by the ten largest. In terms of origin and age, donors were healthy Caucasian individuals from Russia aged about 6 to 90. The specimen was blood. J is TRBJ2-7 and V is TRBV10-3; D is uncertain. The TCR originated in a woman aged 18-29 years in good health. The CDR3 bases are TGTGCCATCAGTGGTGGATACTACGAGCAGTACTTC. This codes for CAISGGYYEQYF.